These 28 T cell receptor beta chains were sequenced from one sample in a study of identical twins. TCRdb reanalysed the 5' RACE reads using MiXCR and keeps one entry per CDR3 protein. Among a few hundred thousand distinct CDR3 sequences listed, 14% were seen once. These data were also filed under a second study, of yellow fever vaccine responses in identical twins.

Sequenced material: CD4+ T cells sorted from blood. Receptors were obtained from a woman under 30 in good health.

This clonotype was observed a handful of times. The chain links TRBV6-1 to TRBJ2-3, with D tentatively TRBD1 (5 bases). V dropped 5 bases and J dropped 9 bases, with 18 bases sitting between them. The CDR3 covers 14 residues. Looked up from germline, CDR1 is MNHNS and CDR2 is SASEGT. The chain's CDR3 is CASSPSLRVGTQYF. In DNA, the CDR3 is TGTGCCAGCAGTCCGAGCCTCAGGGTGGGGACGCAGTATTTT.

V usage is TRBV7-2 and J usage is TRBJ2-5; 8 nucleotides match TRBD2. Germline V gene data show CDR1 as SGHTA and CDR2 as FQGNSA. J lost 1 base, V lost 6 bases, and 13 bases had no gene match. The CDR3 contains 17 residues. CDR3 in amino acids: CASSLSPLAGGQETQYF. Written as DNA, the CDR3 is TGTGCCAGCAGTTTGTCCCCCCTGGCGGGAGGCCAAGAGACCCAGTACTTC.

This clonotype was detected a few times. The chain joins TRBV5-1 to TRBJ2-7, with D unclear. This CDR3 contains 16 residues. The V gene lost 5 bases and the J gene lost 1 base, with 19 bases spanning the gap. Germline CDR1 reads SGHRS; CDR2 reads YFSETQ. CDR3 amino acids: CASSLIGPKGSYEQYF. In DNA form, the CDR3 reads TGCGCCAGCAGTTTGATTGGGCCTAAAGGTTCCTACGAGCAGTACTTC.

This clonotype was observed a few times. The chain uses TRBV2 and TRBJ2-7; D is unresolved. Trimming stripped 4 bases from V and 6 bases from J, with 13 bases between. Germline V CDR1 and CDR2: SNHLY, FYNNEI. The CDR3 has 13 amino acids. CDR3 coding DNA: TGTGCCAGCAGTGTACCGGGCGTAGCCGAGCAGTACTTC. Its translation: CASSVPGVAEQYF. The complete variable domain, with remaining parts taken from reference TRBV2 and TRBJ2-7, reads EPEVTQTPSHQVTQMGQEVILRCVPISNHLYFYWYRQILGQKVEFLVSFYNNEISEKSEIFDDQFSVERPDGSNFTLKIRSTKLEDSAMYFCASSVPGVAEQYFGPGTRLTVT.

The chain recombines TRBV5-1 with TRBJ2-1, with 8 bases fitting TRBD1. Germline CDR1 SGHRS, CDR2 YFSETQ. The J segment lost 6 bases and the V segment lost 2 bases, leaving 19 bases of the junction unmatched. The CDR3 contains 19 residues. CDR3 in DNA: TGCGCCAGCAGCTTCAATCCCACACGGACAGGGTCGGCCTCCAATGAGCAGTTCTTC. Amino acids: CASSFNPTRTGSASNEQFF. Full variable domain (remainder filled in from reference TRBV5-1 and TRBJ2-1): KAGVTQTPRYLIKTRGQQVTLSCSPISGHRSVSWYQQTPGQGLQFLFEYFSETQRNKGNFPGRFSGRQFSNSRSEMNVSTLELGDSALYLCASSFNPTRTGSASNEQFFGPGTRLTVL.

This sequence joins TRBV9 and TRBJ2-1; 10 bases align to TRBD2. This CDR3 region has 15 residues. Germline V gene lookup returns CDR1 SGDLS and CDR2 YYNGEE. Losses at the gene ends were 5 bases for V and 3 bases for J; bases not matched to a gene: 5. The CDR3 sequence: CASRPSGSFYNEQFF. Here the CDR3 DNA reads TGTGCCAGCAGGCCTAGCGGGAGTTTCTACAATGAGCAGTTCTTC.

This clonotype was picked up many times. This chain connects TRBV7-2 to TRBJ2-4; D possibly corresponds to TRBD1 (5 bases). The germline V and J ends were trimmed by 5 bases and 12 bases, with 11 bases remaining between them. The CDR3 spans 11 residues. Germline-derived CDR1 and CDR2 are SGHTA and FQGNSA. The CDR3 sequence: CASSLQVAQYF. CDR3 nucleotides: TGTGCCAGCAGCCTACAGGTCGCTCAGTACTTC.

The genes are TRBV5-1 and TRBJ2-1; D perhaps matches TRBD2 (5 bases). The germline V gene has CDR1 SGHRS and CDR2 YFSETQ. This CDR3 is 16 amino acids long. The germline V and J ends were trimmed by 1 base and 5 bases, with 16 bases remaining between them. The CDR3 sequence: CASSLRDYGIHNEQFF. The CDR3 region has the DNA TGCGCCAGCAGCTTGCGAGACTATGGGATCCACAATGAGCAGTTCTTC.

J is TRBJ2-7 and V is TRBV6-2 or TRBV6-3, with 8 bases matching TRBD2. CDR1 and CDR2 from the germline V gene are MNHEY and SVGEGT. V gave up 2 bases and J gave up 1 base; unmatched junction bases: 10. The CDR3 spans 17 residues. CDR3 protein: CASSYASSGGTSYEQYF. The CDR3 coding sequence is TGTGCCAGCAGTTACGCAAGCAGCGGGGGAACATCCTACGAGCAGTACTTC.

The chain employs TRBV3-1 and TRBJ2-7; D call uncertain. Trimming took off 4 bases at V and 7 bases at J, with 11 bases between the two ends. CDR1 is LGHDT, CDR2 YNNKEL, per germline (reference sequence). The CDR3 consists of 12 residues. DNA for the CDR3: TGTGCCAGCAGCCCCTTATCTAGGGAGCAGTACTTC. It codes for CASSPLSREQYF.

J is TRBJ2-1 and V is TRBV7-2; 10 positions match TRBD1. Looked up from germline, CDR1 is SGHTA and CDR2 is FQGNSA. The CDR3 contains 15 residues. V dropped 4 bases and J dropped 6; count of bases not matched to a gene: 6. CDR3 DNA: TGTGCCAGCAGCTCCCGGGACAGGGGATTCAATGAGCAGTTCTTC. Its translation: CASSSRDRGFNEQFF. Based on the CDR3 plus reference TRBV7-2 and TRBJ2-1, the full variable domain is GAGVSQSPSNKVTEKGKDVELRCDPISGHTALYWYRQSLGQGLEFLIYFQGNSAPDKSGLPSDRFSAERTGGSVSTLTIQRTQQEDSAVYLCASSSRDRGFNEQFFGPGTRLTVL.

This clonotype came up many times. The chain couples TRBV27 to TRBJ2-2; D is undetermined. The CDR3 sequence is 12 residues long. V was shortened by 4 bases and J by 6 bases, with 6 bases between the two germline ends. Germline values: CDR1 MNHEY, CDR2 SMNVEV (reference sequence). As DNA, the CDR3 is TGTGCCAGCAGTTCGGGTTCCGGGGAGCTGTTTTTT. It yields the protein CASSSGSGELFF.

This clonotype turned up a few times. The rearrangement uses TRBV10-3 and TRBJ2-7; D gene ambiguous. CDR1 and CDR2 from the germline V gene are ENHRY and SYGVKD. Trimming stripped 2 bases from V and 3 bases from J, with 5 bases between. The CDR3 spans 12 residues. The CDR3 coding sequence is TGTGCCATCAGTGAGAGGGTCTACGAGCAGTACTTC. Its protein product is CAISERVYEQYF.

This CDR3 reads CASSSDFTSYNEQFF. DNA for the CDR3: TGTGCCAGTAGTTCCGACTTCACGTCCTACAATGAGCAGTTCTTC. This chain uses TRBV19 with TRBJ2-1; the D is unclear. Trimming took 5 bases from V and 1 from J, leaving 12 bases between them. This CDR3 spans 15 amino acids. In germline, CDR1 is LNHDA, CDR2 SQIVND (reference sequence).

The chain recombines TRBV7-9 with TRBJ2-1; TRBD1 matches 7 bases. This CDR3 has 14 amino acids. Germline V CDR1 and CDR2: SEHNR, FQNEAQ (reference sequence). J was trimmed by 7 bases and V by 6 bases; bases with no gene match: 9. Written as DNA, the CDR3 is TGTGCCAGCAGACAGGACAGGTCCACGAATGAGCAGTTCTTC. It encodes CASRQDRSTNEQFF.

This chain joins TRBV6-1 and TRBJ2-7; D possibly uses TRBD1 or TRBD2 (5 bases each). This CDR3 has 14 residues. Germline CDR1 is MNHNS and CDR2 is SASEGT. Trimming took 4 bases from V and 6 from J, leaving 16 bases between them. CDR3 nucleotide sequence: TGTGCCAGCAGTGCAGACAGAAGAGCGGCCGAGCAGTACTTC. It is translated as CASSADRRAAEQYF.

This clonotype was counted only a few times. V and J are TRBV10-3 and TRBJ2-5, with 11 bases lining up with TRBD1. Per the germline V gene, CDR1 is ENHRY and CDR2 is SYGVKD. The ends lost 7 bases at V and 5 bases at J; junction bases unmatched: 6. The length of the CDR3 is 14 residues. CDR3 region: CAINGQGAKETQYF. In DNA, the CDR3 is TGTGCCATCAATGGACAGGGGGCAAAGGAGACCCAGTACTTC.

The chain joins TRBV14 to TRBJ2-1, with D perhaps matching TRBD2 (5 bases). Trimming removed 0 bases at V and 6 bases at J, with 15 bases between. Germline loops: CDR1 SGHDN, CDR2 FVKESK. The CDR3 runs to 16 residues. The CDR3 DNA is TGTGCCAGCAGCCAAGACACGACTATTAATTTCAATGAGCAGTTCTTC. Residues: CASSQDTTINFNEQFF.

This clonotype was counted many times. This chain joins TRBV5-1 and TRBJ2-3; D is ambiguous. With 5 bases removed from V and 7 bases from J, the gap between germline ends came to 8 bases. This CDR3 has 11 residues. Germline CDR1 reads SGHRS; CDR2 reads YFSETQ. The CDR3 protein is CASSSGYTQYF. The CDR3, as DNA: TGCGCCAGCAGTTCCGGATATACGCAGTATTTT.

This clonotype was observed a few times. The chain uses TRBV20-1 and TRBJ2-7; D gene uncertain. Germline-derived CDR1 and CDR2 are DFQATT and SNEGSKA (reference sequence). The CDR3 length is 12 residues. Trimming left V 0 bases short and J 5 bases short, with 8 bases between. CDR3 sequence (DNA): TGCAGTGCTAGAGAGGATAGGAACGAGCAGTACTTC. Protein sequence: CSAREDRNEQYF.

Only a few counts were recorded for this clonotype. The V call is TRBV7-2, the J call TRBJ1-5; 7 nucleotides align to TRBD1. The germline V gene has CDR1 SGHTA and CDR2 FQGNSA. The CDR3 covers 15 residues. The V gene end was trimmed by 5 bases and the J gene end by 3 bases; junction bases not matched to a gene: 7. The CDR3 bases are TGTGCCAGCAGCACTACCGGGACAGCCAATCAGCCCCAGCATTTT. Its translation is CASSTTGTANQPQHF.

CDR3 nucleotides: TGTGCCACCAGCAGAGTTAATGACAGGGACGAGCAGTACTTC. This translates into CATSRVNDRDEQYF. This chain links TRBV15 with TRBJ2-7; 7 bases agree with TRBD1. Trimming cost V 1 base and J 5 bases; bases outside gene matches: 5. The germline V gene has CDR1 LNHNV and CDR2 YYDKDF (reference sequence). CDR3 length equals 14 residues.

The chain combines TRBV2 with TRBJ1-2; tentative D call: TRBD1 (5 bases). Deletions cut 2 bases from V and 2 bases from J, with 9 bases between. Germline V lookup: CDR1 SNHLY, CDR2 FYNNEI. The CDR3 totals 14 residues. The CDR3 bases are TGTGCCAGCAGTGAAAAGACAGAAAACTATGGCTACACCTTC. It codes for CASSEKTENYGYTF.

This clonotype appeared a few times. The chain joins TRBV7-2 to TRBJ2-2; no definite D call. The ends were cut back, 4 bases at V and 4 bases at J, with 7 bases in the middle. Germline V gives CDR1 SGHTA, CDR2 FQGNSA. This CDR3 comprises 13 residues. CDR3 coding DNA: TGTGCCAGCAGCTCTGACCCCACCGGGGAGCTGTTTTTT. It is translated as CASSSDPTGELFF.

This clonotype has a count of ten or more. This chain links TRBV18 with TRBJ2-7, with D perhaps TRBD1 (5 bases). The CDR3 runs 13 residues. Germline V CDR1 and CDR2: KGHSH, LQKENI. V lost 0 bases and J 4 bases, leaving 7 bases between the germline ends. The CDR3 here is CASSPPQGYEQYF. The CDR3 DNA reads as TGTGCCAGCTCACCACCTCAGGGATACGAGCAGTACTTC.

This clonotype was seen a handful of times. The J gene is TRBJ2-5, the V gene TRBV12-3 or TRBV12-4, with 16 bases matching TRBD2. CDR3 length: 17 residues. V dropped 5 bases and J dropped 5; count of bases not matched to a gene: 8. As DNA, the CDR3 is TGTGCCAGCAGTGTGGGACTAGCGGGGGGGCATTTGGAGACCCAGTACTTC. Amino acid sequence: CASSVGLAGGHLETQYF.

The genes are TRBV11-3 and TRBJ2-2, with unresolved D. Deletions cut 5 bases from V and 7 bases from J, with 8 bases between. CDR3 length: 12 amino acids. CDR1 is SGHNT and CDR2 is YENEEA in the germline V gene. In DNA, the CDR3 is TGTGCCAGCAGCAAAGGTTACGGGGAGCTGTTTTTT. This codes for CASSKGYGELFF.

This chain joins TRBV7-9 and TRBJ2-1; perhaps TRBD1 as D (5 bases). The CDR3 has 15 amino acids. V was clipped by 1 base and J by 8 bases, with 15 bases between them. Germline V gene lookup returns CDR1 SEHNR and CDR2 FQNEAQ (reference sequence). The CDR3: CASSLGGAGIYEQFF. The CDR3, as DNA: TGTGCCAGCAGCTTAGGTGGGGCAGGAATTTATGAGCAGTTCTTC.